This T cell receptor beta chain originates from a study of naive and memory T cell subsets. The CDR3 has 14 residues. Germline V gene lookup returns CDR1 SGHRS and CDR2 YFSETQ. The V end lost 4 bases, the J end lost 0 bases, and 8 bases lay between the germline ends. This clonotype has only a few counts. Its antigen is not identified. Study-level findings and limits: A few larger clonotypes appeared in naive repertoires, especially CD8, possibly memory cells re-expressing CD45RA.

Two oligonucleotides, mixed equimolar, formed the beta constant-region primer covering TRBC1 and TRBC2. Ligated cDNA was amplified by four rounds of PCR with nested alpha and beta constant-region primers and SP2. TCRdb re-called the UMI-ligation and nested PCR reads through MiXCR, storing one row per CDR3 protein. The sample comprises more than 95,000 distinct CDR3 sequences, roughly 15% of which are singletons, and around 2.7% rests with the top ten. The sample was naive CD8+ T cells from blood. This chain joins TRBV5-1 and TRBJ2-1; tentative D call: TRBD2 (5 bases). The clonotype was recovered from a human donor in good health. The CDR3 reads CASSNGGSYNEQFF. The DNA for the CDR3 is TGCGCCAGCAGCAACGGAGGCTCCTACAATGAGCAGTTCTTC.